This entry is about one TCR beta chain. The antigen is not known. V was shortened by 7 bases and J by 0 bases, with 13 bases between the two germline ends. Germline V gene sequence: CDR1 MNHNS, CDR2 SASEGT. CDR3 length: 14 amino acids. The sample is drawn from a study of CD8 T cells in ankylosing spondylitis. Library preparation for TCR beta used quantitative 5'-RACE with molecular barcodes. TCRdb itself ran the 5' RACE reads through MiXCR, one entry per CDR3 protein. The sample shows about 140,000 distinct CDR3 sequences, roughly 34% of them seen only once. Study observations and caveats: What appeared characteristic of ankylosing spondylitis blood was a TCR beta motif of 7 or 8 highly homologous variants. Within peripheral blood, clones linked to disease were CD8+ and relatively rare.

The material sequenced was synovial fluid, either unsorted or a sorted T cell fraction (not recorded which). The receptor was derived from a male donor with ankylosing spondylitis. V and J are TRBV6-1 and TRBJ2-7; D is possibly TRBD2 (5 bases). The CDR3 region is CASNPSLASYEQYF. As DNA, the CDR3 is TGTGCCAGCAACCCGTCGCTAGCCTCCTACGAGCAGTACTTC.